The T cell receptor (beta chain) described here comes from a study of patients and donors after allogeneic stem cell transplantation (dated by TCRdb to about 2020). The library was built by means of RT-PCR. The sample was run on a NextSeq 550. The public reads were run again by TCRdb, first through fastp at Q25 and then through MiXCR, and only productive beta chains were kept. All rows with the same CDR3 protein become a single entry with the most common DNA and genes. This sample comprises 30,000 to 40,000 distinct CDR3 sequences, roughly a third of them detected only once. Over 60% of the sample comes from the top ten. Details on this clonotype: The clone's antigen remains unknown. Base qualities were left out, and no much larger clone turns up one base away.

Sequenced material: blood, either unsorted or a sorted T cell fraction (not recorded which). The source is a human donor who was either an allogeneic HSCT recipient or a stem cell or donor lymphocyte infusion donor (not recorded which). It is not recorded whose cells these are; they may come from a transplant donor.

The CDR3 loop reads CASSPRTGERYEQYF. The DNA sequence is TGTGCCAGCAGTCCGCGGACCGGGGAACGGTACGAGCAGTACTTC. The chain is assembled from TRBV6-1 and TRBJ2-7; TRBD2 might be the D gene, on 5 matching bases. CDR1 and CDR2 (MNHNS, SASEGT) derive from the germline V gene. V lost 5 bases and J lost 4 bases; the stretch between them is 18 bases long. Spanning cysteine to phenylalanine, the CDR3 consists of 15 amino acids. Here the CDR3 DNA is all that survives: 45 bases in frame from base 1.